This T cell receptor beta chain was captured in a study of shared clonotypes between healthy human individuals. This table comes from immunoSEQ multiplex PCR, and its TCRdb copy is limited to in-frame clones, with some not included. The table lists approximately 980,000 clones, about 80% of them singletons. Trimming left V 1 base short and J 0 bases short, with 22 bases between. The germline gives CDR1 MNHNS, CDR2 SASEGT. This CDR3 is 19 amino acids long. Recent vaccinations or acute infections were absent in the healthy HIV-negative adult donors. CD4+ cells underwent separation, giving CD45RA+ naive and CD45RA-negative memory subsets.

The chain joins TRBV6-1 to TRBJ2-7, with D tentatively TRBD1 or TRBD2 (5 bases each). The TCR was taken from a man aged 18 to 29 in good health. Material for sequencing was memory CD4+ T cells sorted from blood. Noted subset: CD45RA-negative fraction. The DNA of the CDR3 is TGTGCCAGCAGTGAAGAAGGAGCCTTCCGGGGACCGCTCTCCTACGAGCAGTACTTC. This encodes CASSEEGAFRGPLSYEQYF.